The 19 T cell receptor beta chains below were found in one sample sequenced in a study of T cell responses to AZD1222 COVID-19 vaccine. Clones were sequenced by immunoSEQ multiplex PCR, and TCRdb holds only the in-frame ones, with some missing. The table includes some 120,000 clones, about 90% detected once. The specimen was peripheral blood, collected on day 0 of AZD1222 vaccination. The receptors come from an adult in good health.

This clone was seen a single time. V is TRBV30 and J is TRBJ1-5, with a possible D match to TRBD1 (6 bases). Germline CDR1 is GTSNPN and CDR2 is SVGIG (reference sequence). The V and J ends lost 0 bases and 3 bases respectively, with 15 bases between them. The CDR3 has 16 residues. The CDR3 sequence: CAWSVRGRGDNQPQHF. The DNA for the CDR3 is TGTGCCTGGAGTGTAAGGGGAAGGGGGGACAATCAGCCCCAGCATTTT.

The chain couples TRBV5-1 to TRBJ2-2, with 9 bases lining up with TRBD2. Trimming at V came to 3 bases and at J to 6 bases, leaving 6 bases not matched to a gene. This CDR3 region has 15 residues. CDR1 SGHRS and CDR2 YFSETQ come from the germline V gene. The CDR3 loop reads CASSSGLAKAGELFF. The CDR3 DNA reads TGCGCCAGCAGCTCCGGACTAGCGAAAGCCGGGGAGCTGTTTTTT.

The chain has TRBV27 and TRBJ2-7; TRBD1 aligns across 8 bases. The CDR3 extends over 15 amino acids. Trimming cost V 1 base and J 0 bases; bases outside gene matches: 2. Germline CDR1 and CDR2: MNHEY and SMNVEV (reference sequence). In DNA form, the CDR3 reads TGTGCCAGCAGTTTATTGGGACAGGTCTCCTACGAGCAGTACTTC. Residues: CASSLLGQVSYEQYF.

For the CDR3, the DNA is TGTGCCAGCAGTTTATGGCAGTCGAGCTCCTACGAGCAGTACTTC. It is translated as CASSLWQSSSYEQYF. V gene TRBV28 combines with J gene TRBJ2-7, with D uncertain. Germline CDR1 reads MDHEN; CDR2 reads SYDVKM. V was shortened by 0 bases and J by 0 bases, with 9 bases between the two germline ends. There are 15 residues in the CDR3.

This chain uses TRBV20-1 with TRBJ2-7; no clear D gene. The V gene's germline CDR1 is DFQATT and CDR2 SNEGSKA (reference sequence). The CDR3 loop spans 10 amino acids. CDR3 in DNA: TGCAGGGATCGCCACTACGAGCAGTACTTC. Amino acid sequence: CRDRHYEQYF.

This clone was detected once. V and J are TRBV18 and TRBJ2-5, with 7 bases lining up with TRBD1. Per the germline V gene, CDR1 is KGHSH and CDR2 is LQKENI. Trimming took 6 bases from V and 5 from J; bases not matched to a gene: 9. The CDR3 loop spans 14 amino acids. This CDR3 reads CASSHNRGGETQYF. CDR3 nucleotide sequence: TGTGCCAGCTCCCACAACAGGGGTGGTGAGACCCAGTACTTC.

The chain links TRBV11-3 to TRBJ2-2; D perhaps matches TRBD2 (6 bases). Germline CDR1 is SGHNT and CDR2 is YENEEA. This CDR3 spans 16 amino acids. Trimming pared 5 bases from V and 5 bases from J, leaving 18 bases between. CDR3 in amino acids: CASSPSPAGDTGELFF. The CDR3 DNA reads TGTGCCAGCAGCCCCTCGCCAGCGGGCGATACCGGGGAGCTGTTTTTT. Supplemented by reference TRBV11-3 and TRBJ2-2, the full variable domain reads EAGVVQSPRYKIIEKKQPVAFWCNPISGHNTLYWYLQNLGQGPELLIRYENEEAVDDSQLPKDRFSAERLKGVDSTLKIQPAELGDSAVYLCASSPSPAGDTGELFFGEGSRLTVL.

This clone was detected a few times. This chain links TRBV14 with TRBJ1-2, with D perhaps matching TRBD1 (6 bases). The CDR3 covers 12 residues. Germline CDR1 and CDR2: SGHDN and FVKESK. V was pared by 4 bases and J by 8 bases, with 11 bases between. CDR3 sequence reads: CASSPLQGGYTF. CDR3 bases: TGTGCCAGCAGCCCCCTTCAGGGGGGCTACACCTTC. The whole variable domain, filled in from reference TRBV14 and TRBJ1-2, reads EAGVTQFPSHSVIEKGQTVTLRCDPISGHDNLYWYRRVMGKEIKFLLHFVKESKQDESGMPNNRFLAERTGGTYSTLKVQPAELEDSGVYFCASSPLQGGYTFGSGTRLTVV.

The V gene is TRBV10-3, the J gene TRBJ1-3; D is unresolved. Trimming stripped 4 bases from V and 9 bases from J, with 19 bases between. This CDR3 contains 15 residues. Germline CDR1 is ENHRY and CDR2 is SYGVKD. The CDR3 reads CAISADGPPVGTIYF. The CDR3 region has the DNA TGTGCCATCAGTGCCGACGGTCCCCCTGTCGGCACCATATATTTT.

V is TRBV11-3 and J is TRBJ2-2, with unresolved D. V was shortened by 4 bases and J by 8 bases, with 8 bases between the two germline ends. Germline loops: CDR1 SGHNT, CDR2 YENEEA. The CDR3 loop spans 12 amino acids. The CDR3 spells CASSSPPGELFF. The CDR3 bases are TGTGCCAGCAGCTCCCCCCCGGGGGAGCTGTTTTTT.

This sequence joins TRBV9 and TRBJ2-5; TRBD1 agrees at 9 bases. This CDR3 has 14 residues. J was trimmed by 3 bases and V by 4 bases; bases with no gene match: 4. Germline values: CDR1 SGDLS, CDR2 YYNGEE. CDR3 bases: TGTGCCAGCAGCAAAGACAGGGGGAAAGAGACCCAGTACTTC. Its protein is CASSKDRGKETQYF.

The chain carries TRBV29-1 and TRBJ2-2; no clear D gene. Between the trimmed V and J ends, which lost 0 bases and 3 bases, there was a span of 5 bases. This CDR3 comprises 13 residues. Looked up from germline, CDR1 is SQVTM and CDR2 is ANQGSEA. This CDR3 is CSVEDRDTGELFF. The CDR3 DNA is TGCAGCGTTGAAGATCGGGACACCGGGGAGCTGTTTTTT.

The table lists this clone with a count of one. J is TRBJ1-6 and V is TRBV7-3, with TRBD1 matching over 11 bases. V lost 9 bases to trimming and J lost 7 bases; unmatched junction nucleotides: 20. The length of the CDR3 is 19 residues. CDR1 is SGHTA and CDR2 is FQGTGA in the germline V gene. In nucleotides, the CDR3 is TGTGCCAGTCCCCGAGGGACATCTAGCCGGGACAGGGGGAATTCACCCCTCCACTTT. Translating gives CASPRGTSSRDRGNSPLHF.

The rearrangement joins TRBV15 to TRBJ1-5; D gene unclear. The V end lost 4 bases, the J end lost 6 bases, and 10 bases lay between the germline ends. The CDR3 is 13 amino acids. In germline, CDR1 is LNHNV, CDR2 YYDKDF (reference sequence). CDR3 in amino acids: CATSKPVGQPQHF. The CDR3 bases are TGTGCCACCAGCAAACCGGTGGGTCAGCCCCAGCATTTT.

The chain joins TRBV10-3 to TRBJ1-5; a possible D gene is TRBD1 (6 bases). This CDR3 has 14 amino acids. V lost 6 bases and J 4 bases, leaving 13 bases between the germline ends. The germline V gene has CDR1 ENHRY and CDR2 SYGVKD. This chain's CDR3 is CAIREGTLNQPQHF. DNA for the CDR3: TGTGCCATCAGGGAAGGGACATTAAATCAGCCCCAGCATTTT.

This chain links TRBV28 with TRBJ1-5; 10 bases agree with TRBD1. The V gene's germline CDR1 is MDHEN and CDR2 SYDVKM. V gave up 6 bases and J gave up 6 bases; unmatched junction bases: 8. The CDR3 extends over 15 amino acids. This chain's CDR3 is CASRVDWTGGQPQHF. The CDR3 DNA reads TGTGCCAGCAGGGTTGACTGGACAGGGGGTCAGCCCCAGCATTTT.

The chain couples TRBV7-2 to TRBJ2-7; 8 nucleotides align to TRBD1. Germline lookup yields CDR1 SGHTA and CDR2 FQGNSA. The CDR3 runs to 16 residues. V lost 1 base, J lost 5 bases, and 10 bases stayed unmatched. The CDR3 spells CASSLGAGTGRHEQYF. The DNA of the CDR3 is TGTGCCAGCAGCTTAGGGGCCGGGACAGGTCGCCACGAGCAGTACTTC.

V is TRBV27 and J is TRBJ2-1, with TRBD2 matching 7 bases. CDR1 is MNHEY, CDR2 SMNVEV, per germline (reference sequence). The CDR3 has 17 amino acids. After removal of 1 base from V and 5 bases from J, the junction contained 11 bases not matched to a gene. The CDR3 coding sequence is TGTGCCAGCAGTTTATTAGTTCGCGGGGGTGTGCACAATGAGCAGTTCTTC. Its translation: CASSLLVRGGVHNEQFF.

The V call is TRBV15, the J call TRBJ2-7, with D hard to call. In germline, CDR1 is LNHNV, CDR2 YYDKDF (reference sequence). The CDR3 is made up of 13 amino acids. The ends were cut back, 0 bases at V and 2 bases at J, with 5 bases in the middle. The CDR3 loop reads CATSRDGPYEQYF. As DNA, the CDR3 is TGTGCCACCAGCAGAGATGGGCCCTACGAGCAGTACTTC.